Below, one T cell receptor beta chain is given with its context. Which antigen it targets is not known. No qualities accompany the bases; no much larger clone lies one base away. This entry comes from a study of cytomegalovirus exposure and HLA in healthy donors (dated by TCRdb to 2017 to 2019). Some background on the complete study: According to an earlier analysis of 587 of the donors, about 190 million T cells yielded some 120 million unique TCR beta sequences and 276 Gb of sequence data. Around 300 gigabases of sequencing data and 70 million to 85 million unique TCR sequences were included in an early release covering roughly 600 HLA-typed donors. Among the 398 genotyped donors, about 85% belonged to the genetic ancestry cluster associated with self-reported Caucasian donors. The study aimed to test whether cataloging public T cell receptors could reveal signatures of past pathogen exposure. Using immunosequencing, the study profiled T cell repertoires from around 670 subjects and related those repertoires to cytomegalovirus serostatus. A separate validation cohort of 90 to 150 different subjects was used in addition to the roughly 720-subject first cohort. To predict cytomegalovirus infection status, the study combined high-throughput TCR immunosequencing, statistical association of individual TCRs with disease status, and machine learning. A later analysis re-analyzed previously published TCR beta repertoires from approximately 670 donors and added high-resolution HLA genotyping to study TCR occurrence patterns. The later analysis used no new phenotypic data to find candidate immune exposures, relying instead on TCR beta sequences and their occurrence across donors. An earlier analysis of 587 of the donors used high-throughput TCR beta sequencing to judge whether each TCR beta V gene segment behaved as functional or pseudogenic. Donor age, sex, ethnicity and CMV serostatus were compiled together with the repertoire data. In a later genetic analysis, genome-wide SNP genotypes for about 55% of the roughly 670 donors were used, and that subset was treated as a discovery cohort. Every repertoire in the discovery cohort had been generated on one and the same sequencing platform. HLA typing covered class I and class II loci at four-digit resolution. The number of typed donors differed by locus: about 620-640 for A, B, C, DRB1 and DQB1; approximately 520 for DQA1; some 590 for DPA1; and roughly 490 for DPB1. Four to six DR-DQ haplotypes were handled as single units for association and clustering, since linkage in the cohort was strong. Among about 410 genotyped donors of the cohort, an average of around 250,000 unique TCR beta nucleotide sequences was sequenced per donor, of which about 20% were non-productive. Overall study outcomes, separate from this receptor: In a later genetic analysis, a missense DCLRE1C variant was associated with V-gene and J-gene trimming of TCR beta chains, and the association was replicated in an independent cohort. The study listed around 160 TCR beta chains as associated with cytomegalovirus. Cytomegalovirus status was reported to be diagnosed by the classifier with high specificity and sensitivity in both the original and validation cohorts. A further reported finding was that TCR beta sequences accurately predicted the HLA-A and HLA-B alleles for most subjects in the first cohort. About 15 rarely observed V segments, including chromosome 9 orphons, were excluded from the earlier analysis of about 610 of the donors because counts were too low. According to a later analysis, parvovirus B19, influenza, CMV and Epstein-Barr virus appeared linked to several top co-occurrence clusters. A later analysis found that TCR association rates varied across HLA loci, with DRB1 alleles showing the most associated TCRs and HLA-C alleles the fewest. Most TCR sequences were observed very rarely across donors, whereas some public TCRs were present in many individuals. Three of the identified cytomegalovirus-associated TCR beta chains were confirmed in vitro to be specific for cytomegalovirus antigens. In an earlier analysis of about 540 of the donors, most TCR beta V segments were observed in productive rearrangements about 90% or about 30% of the time, broadly matching IMGT annotations. It was suggested by the authors that the approach could potentially be generalized to other disease states and immunological phenotypes. In a later analysis, HLA-associated TCR beta chains were found to be more clonally expanded and to have lower generation probabilities than equally common non-associated chains. Strong co-occurrence of HLA alleles, especially DR and DQ, made assigning TCR associations to individual alleles difficult. Because HLA typing was unavailable for some donors at each locus, only the typed subset was used in association tests. Some IMGT-functional V segments, including TRBV6-2 and TRBV6-3, could not be told apart with the 87-base-pair reads, so those segments were excluded. In a later analysis, about 16,000 TCR beta sequences were associated with specific HLA alleles at a false discovery rate of 0.05. According to a later analysis, most CMV-associated TCR beta chains appeared to be HLA-restricted, and the HLA associations seemed to be driven largely by CMV exposure. Presence/absence analyses assumed roughly uniform sequencing depth across donors, an assumption that may not hold. Linkage disequilibrium might explain the correlated functional status among segregating V segments, but an unknown experimental factor could not be excluded. For the cohort, immune exposure information was limited to CMV serostatus. The sequencing pipeline was judged likely to have produced a cluster of highly shared sequence variants as a technical artifact. Compared with the approximately 700-donor mean, donors in an Asian-associated ancestry cluster had fewer N-insertions in productive TCRs, according to a later genetic analysis. Only TCR beta chains were sequenced in this cohort, and the absence of alpha or paired-chain data limited detectable features.

Libraries were prepared through the immunoSEQ multiplex PCR assay. For the multiplex PCR, a mixture combining 60 forward primers for TCR Vbeta segments and 13 reverse primers for TCR Jbeta segments was used. The CDR3 region of rearranged TCR beta genes was amplified from genomic DNA by a multiplex PCR assay. The Illumina HiSeq System was used to sequence the amplified TCR beta libraries as 87-base-pair reads. On the study's bioinformatics: Across the 670 or so repertoires, a later analysis counted tens of millions of unique TCR beta chains, around 11 million of which were shared by at least two donors. Raw reads were error-corrected and collapsed into unique sequences with a nearest-neighbor algorithm that merged closely related sequences to remove PCR and sequencing errors. To assign V, D and J gene segments, CDR3 sequences were aligned to IMGT reference sequences. Each retained sequence needed at least a six-nucleotide match to both a V gene segment and a J gene segment. A rearrangement counted as productive if the CDR3 had no stop codons and remained in frame with V and J, and every other rearrangement counted as non-productive. Following IMGT convention, CDR3 was defined as the stretch from the second conserved V-encoded cysteine to the conserved J-encoded phenylalanine. The earlier analysis of about 530 of the donors excluded any sequence lacking an unambiguous match to a single V gene segment. An earlier analysis of fewer than 750 of the donors classified V segments as functional when productive rearrangements were above 56.7% and as segregating when the standard deviation between donors was above 5%. A statistical classification framework was built to diagnose cytomegalovirus status from the catalog of TCR beta chain sequences. V and J gene assignment, in a later analysis, came from comparing TCR nucleotide sequences with IMGT/GENE-DB human TR gene sequences. The TCRdist pipeline was used in a later analysis to assign CDR3 sequences and most-parsimonious VDJ recombination scenarios. In a later analysis, each TCR beta chain was defined by its CDR3 amino acid sequence together with its V-gene family, and reads without a unique V-gene family were excluded. As a way to deal with suspected cross-contamination and a sequencing artifact, a later analysis dropped 450 to 600 nucleotide sequences that were highly shared and had low generation probability. For each public chain, a later analysis derived a clonal expansion index from normalized ranks of inferred template counts within each repertoire. In a later analysis, generation probabilities were computed using a VDJ recombination model fitted to out-of-frame rearrangements, and the results were checked against IGoR. A later analysis scored TCR-TCR, TCR-HLA and TCR-CMV co-occurrence with hypergeometric tests, applying a repertoire-size bias correction to TCR pairs. To estimate false discovery rates, a later analysis permuted the HLA or CMV assignments 20 times. In a later analysis, co-occurring TCRs were grouped with DBSCAN, and TCRdist sequence similarity was added when clustering was performed within HLA-allele-positive subsets. Co-occurrence clustering excluded repertoires with fewer than 30,000 or more than 120,000 public chains, plus five with anomalous nucleotide sharing. Held by TCRdb, this immuneACCESS table contains in-frame sequences only and omits some clones. Under half of the omission traces to an unresolved V gene where checked; the cause of the rest is unknown. V and J calls and clone size come straight from that table; D and trimming were deduced from the DNA. This sample has some 160,000 clones in its table, and roughly 80% of those were observed once. Of the sample, 8.5% falls within the top ten clones.

The CDR3 runs 13 amino acids, cysteine and phenylalanine included. The read is trimmed to its CDR3 DNA, 39 bases read in frame from base 1. V sheds 2 bases and J sheds 4 bases, leaving 8 bases between their ends. In the germline V gene (reference sequence), CDR1 corresponds to MNHEY and CDR2 to SMNVEV. The cohort consisted of 650 to 700 healthy bone marrow donors. At the time of sampling, all cohort members were nominally healthy, though unrecorded immune exposures were likely present. The donor tested CMV seropositive, placing the donor among the roughly 270 seropositive members of the cohort. Every donor gave a peripheral blood sample, and the peripheral blood mononuclear cells from that sample were used for TCR beta sequencing. Genomic DNA extraction from the blood cell samples was performed with the Qiagen DNeasy Blood Extraction Kit.

The chain links TRBV27 with TRBJ1-1, and the D gene may be TRBD1, 5 bases matching. What was sequenced was PBMCs. This sequence was found in a male donor in good health and CMV-seropositive. The CDR3 here reads CASSLQGSTEAFF. The DNA is as follows: TGTGCCAGCAGTTTACAGGGCTCCACTGAAGCTTTCTTT.